These 17 T cell receptor beta chains share one sample of origin, sequenced in a study of Graves' ophthalmopathy and Graves' hyperthyroidism. RNA served as the template for amplifying TCR beta CDR3 regions. After a first-round RT-PCR with HTBI primers, a second-round multiplex PCR was run. A single record per CDR3 protein comes from TCRdb applying MiXCR to the multiplex PCR reads. The table has 400,000 or so distinct CDR3 sequences, less than 20% seen once; the top ten hold approximately 7%. The sample comprised peripheral blood. The receptors were gathered from a woman between 18 and 29 years old with stable Graves' hyperthyroidism.

This clonotype appeared many times. The J gene is TRBJ1-2, the V gene TRBV7-9; possibly TRBD1 for D (5 bases). With 3 bases removed from V and 13 bases from J, the gap between germline ends came to 21 bases. CDR3 length equals 14 residues. Germline V lookup: CDR1 SEHNR, CDR2 FQNEAQ (reference sequence). For the CDR3, the DNA is TGTGCCAGCAGCTTTCTTTCCCCAGGGAAGGAAGGCACCTTC. Translation gives CASSFLSPGKEGTF.

This clonotype has a count of ten or more. This sequence joins TRBV12-3 or TRBV12-4 and TRBJ2-7; 7 bases line up with TRBD2. Losses at the gene ends were 2 bases for V and 5 bases for J; bases not matched to a gene: 6. The CDR3 has 14 amino acids. The DNA of the CDR3 is TGTGCCAGCAGTTTAAGCGGGGCCGGTGACGAGCAGTACTTC. It encodes CASSLSGAGDEQYF.

This clonotype appeared many times. CDR3 region: CSARDPRGYYGYTF. The CDR3 bases are TGCAGTGCTAGAGATCCGAGGGGATACTATGGCTACACCTTC. The V gene is TRBV20-1, the J gene TRBJ1-2, with a weak D call TRBD1 (5 bases). The germline CDR1 and CDR2 sequences are DFQATT and SNEGSKA (reference sequence). The CDR3 is 14 amino acids. Between the trimmed V and J ends, which lost 0 bases and 3 bases, there was a span of 11 bases.

This clonotype was seen at least ten times. The chain is built from TRBV6-2 or TRBV6-3 and TRBJ1-2; maybe TRBD1 (6 bases). V gave up 2 bases and J gave up 6 bases, with 13 bases separating them. The CDR3 length is 14 residues. Germline CDR1 reads MNHEY; CDR2 reads SVGEGT. In DNA, the CDR3 is TGTGCCAGCAGTTACCGGCGGGGGGCTGATGGCTACACCTTC. Translation: CASSYRRGADGYTF.

This clonotype showed up many times. V usage is TRBV19 and J usage is TRBJ1-1, with a weak D call TRBD1 (5 bases). The germline V gene encodes CDR1 LNHDA and CDR2 SQIVND (reference sequence). V lost 2 bases and J lost 10, with 14 bases in between. This CDR3 region has 13 residues. The CDR3 DNA reads TGTGCCAGTAGTATACGTCAGGGTGTAGGAGCTTTCTTT. This gives the protein CASSIRQGVGAFF.

This clonotype was observed many times. Here the CDR3 reads CSANKMNTEAFF. For the CDR3, the DNA is TGCAGTGCTAACAAGATGAACACTGAAGCTTTCTTT. This sequence joins TRBV20-1 and TRBJ1-1; D is ambiguous. The length of the CDR3 is 12 residues. Looked up from germline, CDR1 is DFQATT and CDR2 is SNEGSKA (reference sequence). Between the trimmed V and J ends, which lost 4 bases and 0 bases, there was a span of 6 bases.

This clonotype was seen repeatedly, ten times or more. The rearrangement links TRBV20-1 to TRBJ1-1; the D is unclear. CDR3 length: 15 residues. Germline loops: CDR1 DFQATT, CDR2 SNEGSKA (reference sequence). V lost 0 bases, J lost 2 bases, and 13 bases lay in between. CDR3 nucleotide sequence: TGCAGTGCTAGAGATCGGTGGAGACATAACACTGAAGCTTTCTTT. As protein: CSARDRWRHNTEAFF.

This clonotype occurred many times. V usage is TRBV6-4 and J usage is TRBJ1-5, with a possible D match to TRBD1 (5 bases). V gave up 7 bases and J gave up 4 bases, with 11 bases separating them. This CDR3 is built from 13 residues. From germline, CDR1 is MRHNA and CDR2 SNTAGT. The CDR3 region is CASTLGDNQPQHF. The CDR3 coding sequence is TGTGCCAGCACTCTAGGGGATAATCAGCCCCAGCATTTT.

The J gene is TRBJ1-2, the V gene TRBV3-1; the D gene is possibly TRBD1 (6 bases). The CDR3 runs to 16 residues. Germline assignment: CDR1 LGHDT and CDR2 YNNKEL (reference sequence). Trimming took off 5 bases at V and 6 bases at J, with 22 bases between the two ends. Here the CDR3 DNA reads TGTGCCAGCAGCGATCTAGGGGGGGGCGGTACTCATGGCTACACCTTC. Protein sequence: CASSDLGGGGTHGYTF.

This clonotype was seen ten or more times. The junction and the germline gene differ at one end; a read error may be behind it. The chain links TRBV11-2 to TRBJ1-1; D unclear. CDR3 length: 12 residues. The germline gives CDR1 SGHAT, CDR2 FQNNGV. The CDR3 reads CASSLGSAEAFF. CDR3 bases: TGTGCCAGCAGTTTAGGAAGCGCTGAAGCTTTCTTT.

This clonotype was observed many times. V usage is TRBV20-1 and J usage is TRBJ1-2; 9 bases align to TRBD1. The ends lost 6 bases at V and 5 bases at J; junction bases unmatched: 7. The CDR3 has 13 residues. Per germline, CDR1 DFQATT and CDR2 SNEGSKA (reference sequence). The CDR3 region has the DNA TGCAGTGCGGGACAGGGTTTAGAATATGGCTACACCTTC. It encodes CSAGQGLEYGYTF.

The genes are TRBV20-1 and TRBJ2-7; D may be TRBD1 (5 bases). The CDR3 totals 13 residues. V lost 2 bases and J 3 bases, leaving 11 bases between the germline ends. The germline V gene encodes CDR1 DFQATT and CDR2 SNEGSKA (reference sequence). CDR3 amino acids: CSARTLQGYEQYF. The CDR3 DNA sequence: TGCAGTGCTAGAACCCTCCAGGGCTACGAGCAGTACTTC.

Many counts were recorded for this clonotype. This chain uses TRBV13 with TRBJ2-7; D might be TRBD1 (6 bases). CDR1 is PRHDT, CDR2 FYEKMQ, per germline (reference sequence). V was shortened by 0 bases and J by 3 bases, with 9 bases between the two germline ends. This CDR3 contains 14 residues. The chain's CDR3 is CASSLGYRDYEQYF. Here the CDR3 DNA reads TGTGCCAGCAGCTTAGGGTACAGGGACTACGAGCAGTACTTC.

This chain links TRBV20-1 with TRBJ1-5; 7 positions agree with TRBD1. The CDR3 consists of 12 residues. Losses at the gene ends were 6 bases for V and 6 bases for J; bases not matched to a gene: 5. Germline CDR1 DFQATT, CDR2 SNEGSKA (reference sequence). The CDR3 DNA reads as TGCAGTGCAAAACAGGGGCCTCAGCCCCAGCATTTT. This codes for CSAKQGPQPQHF.

This clonotype was observed at least ten times. V gene TRBV20-1 combines with J gene TRBJ2-7; 8 nucleotides align to TRBD1. The V and J ends lost 6 bases and 3 bases, in that order; junction bases with no gene match: 10. This CDR3 contains 14 residues. Germline V gene lookup returns CDR1 DFQATT and CDR2 SNEGSKA (reference sequence). CDR3 protein: CSAGGGQVLYEQYF. Written as DNA, the CDR3 is TGCAGTGCGGGTGGGGGACAGGTCCTCTACGAGCAGTACTTC.

As to this clonotype: The germline gene is not matched at one end of the junction; a read error may be the cause. This chain uses TRBV10-1 with TRBJ1-1, with no clear D. From germline, CDR1 is WNHNN and CDR2 SYGVQD (reference sequence). The CDR3 is 13 residues long. For the CDR3, the DNA is TGCGCCGGCAGTGAATCGGTTGGGACTGAAGCTTTCTTT. Amino acids: CAGSESVGTEAFF.

At least ten counts were recorded for this clonotype. The chain employs TRBV12-3 or TRBV12-4 and TRBJ2-7; D is perhaps TRBD2 (5 bases). CDR3 length: 14 residues. Trimming took 3 bases from V and 2 from J, leaving 11 bases between them. CDR3 DNA: TGTGCCAGCAGTTTCGGGATTGGTCCCTACGAGCAGTACTTC. Translated, it gives CASSFGIGPYEQYF.